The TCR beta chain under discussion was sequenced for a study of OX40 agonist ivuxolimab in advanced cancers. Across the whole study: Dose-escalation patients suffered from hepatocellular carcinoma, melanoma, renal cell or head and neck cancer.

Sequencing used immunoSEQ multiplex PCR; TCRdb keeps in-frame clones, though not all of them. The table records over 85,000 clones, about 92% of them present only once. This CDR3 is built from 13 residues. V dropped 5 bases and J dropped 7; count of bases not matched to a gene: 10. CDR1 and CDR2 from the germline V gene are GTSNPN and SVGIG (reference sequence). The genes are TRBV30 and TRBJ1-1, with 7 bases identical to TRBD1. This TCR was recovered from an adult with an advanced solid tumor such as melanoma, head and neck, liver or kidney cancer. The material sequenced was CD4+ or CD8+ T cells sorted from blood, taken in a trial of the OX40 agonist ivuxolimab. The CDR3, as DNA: TGTGCCTGGGGGACCCGGACAGGCGGTGAAGCTTTCTTT. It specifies CAWGTRTGGEAFF.